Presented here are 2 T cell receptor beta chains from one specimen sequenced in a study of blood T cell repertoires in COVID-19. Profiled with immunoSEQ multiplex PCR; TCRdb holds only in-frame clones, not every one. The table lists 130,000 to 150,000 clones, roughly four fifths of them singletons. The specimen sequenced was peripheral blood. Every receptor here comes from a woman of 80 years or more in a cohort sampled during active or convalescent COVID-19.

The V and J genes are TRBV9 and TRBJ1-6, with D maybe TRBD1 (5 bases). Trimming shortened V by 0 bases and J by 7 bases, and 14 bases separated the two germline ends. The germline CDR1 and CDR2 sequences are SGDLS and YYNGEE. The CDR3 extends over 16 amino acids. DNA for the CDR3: TGTGCCAGCAGCGTAGGTGTGGGGCAACGGAATTCACCCCTCCACTTT. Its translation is CASSVGVGQRNSPLHF.

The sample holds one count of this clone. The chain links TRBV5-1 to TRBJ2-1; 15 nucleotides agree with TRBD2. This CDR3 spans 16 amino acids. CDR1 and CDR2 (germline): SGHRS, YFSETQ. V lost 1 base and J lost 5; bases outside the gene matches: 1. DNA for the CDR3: TGCGCCAGCAGCTTGAGGACTAGCGGGGGGGACAATGAGCAGTTCTTC. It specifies CASSLRTSGGDNEQFF.